These 13 T cell receptor beta chains were all obtained from the same sample, sequenced in a study of T cell repertoires in cytomegalovirus infection. Which antigens these TCRs recognize remains unknown. In TCRdb, the reads were re-called with MiXCR into one record per CDR3 protein. The sample shows about 570,000 distinct CDR3 sequences, around 40% of them seen only once. The source material was cultured PBMCs, sampled from culture after CMV antigen stimulation. These receptor sequences come from a human donor in good health (CMV status not recorded). Some clones in this sample may be carry-over from other donors' samples.

This clonotype was counted many times. The chain couples TRBV7-2 to TRBJ2-1; TRBD2 matches 12 bases. Germline V CDR1 and CDR2: SGHTA, FQGNSA. The V segment lost 5 bases and the J segment 9 bases; nucleotides outside the gene matches: 17. The CDR3 covers 18 residues. The CDR3 coding sequence is TGTGCCAGCAGCCCAAAGGGCCCTAGCGGGAGGGTTCGGAGTGAGCAGTTCTTC. Protein product: CASSPKGPSGRVRSEQFF.

The V and J genes are TRBV4-1 and TRBJ1-1; D is possibly TRBD1 (5 bases). This CDR3 region has 13 residues. Per the germline V gene, CDR1 is MGHRA and CDR2 is YSYEKL. The V gene lost 4 bases and the J gene lost 11 bases, with 17 bases spanning the gap. This CDR3 reads CASSPSGGGWAFF. The CDR3 bases are TGCGCCAGCAGCCCTTCCGGGGGTGGTTGGGCTTTCTTT.

CDR3 DNA: TGCAGTGCCATGCTTTTTTCCGGGGGGACGGCAGATACGCAGTATTTT. It specifies CSAMLFSGGTADTQYF. The rearrangement links TRBV20-1 to TRBJ2-3; TRBD2 aligns across 7 bases. Trimming cost V 6 bases and J 4 bases; bases outside gene matches: 16. Germline V gives CDR1 DFQATT, CDR2 SNEGSKA (reference sequence). The CDR3 extends over 16 amino acids.

Written as DNA, the CDR3 is TGTGCCAGCAGCTTGGCTACAGGGAAACATCAGCCCCAGCATTTT. Amino acids: CASSLATGKHQPQHF. V and J are TRBV7-9 and TRBJ1-5, with D possibly TRBD1 on 6 matching bases. Trimming took off 3 bases at V and 5 bases at J, with 14 bases between the two ends. From germline, CDR1 is SEHNR and CDR2 FQNEAQ (reference sequence). The CDR3 is 15 amino acids. Supplemented by reference TRBV7-9 and TRBJ1-5, the full variable domain reads DTGVSQNPRHKITKRGQNVTFRCDPISEHNRLYWYRQTLGQGPEFLTYFQNEAQLEKSRLLSDRFSAERPKGSFSTLEIQRTEQGDSAMYLCASSLATGKHQPQHFGDGTRLSIL.

The rearrangement joins TRBV7-8 to TRBJ2-1, with 8 nucleotides matching TRBD2. CDR1 is SGHVS, CDR2 FQNEAQ, per germline. The CDR3 loop spans 18 amino acids. J lost 8 bases, V lost 1 base, and 16 bases had no gene match. In DNA form, the CDR3 reads TGTGCCAGCAGCTTAGGTTCTTTGGGGCGGGGGGTCTGGGATGAGCAGTTCTTC. This encodes CASSLGSLGRGVWDEQFF.

V and J are TRBV20-1 and TRBJ1-2; tentative D call: TRBD1 (5 bases). This CDR3 comprises 13 residues. Trimming left V 2 bases short and J 5 bases short, with 12 bases between. The germline gives CDR1 DFQATT, CDR2 SNEGSKA (reference sequence). CDR3 residues: CSARPGTEYGYTF. The CDR3 DNA sequence: TGCAGTGCTAGACCCGGGACGGAATATGGCTACACCTTC.

This sequence joins TRBV4-1 and TRBJ2-1, with 7 positions matching TRBD2. Germline CDR1 MGHRA, CDR2 YSYEKL. CDR3 length equals 13 residues. V was clipped by 3 bases and J by 8 bases; unmatched bases: 4. CDR3 in amino acids: CASSQFRGDEQFF. CDR3 DNA: TGCGCCAGCAGCCAGTTTCGGGGGGATGAGCAGTTCTTC.

This rearrangement joins TRBV11-2 to TRBJ2-7; weak D call: TRBD2 (5 bases). CDR3 length: 11 residues. CDR1 is SGHAT, CDR2 FQNNGV, per germline. Trimming cost V 3 bases and J 6 bases, with 6 bases left between them. This CDR3 reads CASSFSAEQYF. In DNA, the CDR3 is TGTGCCAGCAGCTTTAGCGCCGAGCAGTACTTC.

The chain carries TRBV7-4 and TRBJ1-4; 7 bases are a match to TRBD1. Germline CDR1 SGHVT, CDR2 SQSDAQ. Trimming took 6 bases from V and 6 from J; bases not matched to a gene: 13. The CDR3 has 16 residues. This CDR3 reads CASSPPSGQGDEKLFF. The DNA of the CDR3 is TGTGCCAGCAGTCCCCCGTCAGGCCAGGGGGATGAAAAACTGTTTTTT.

The gene calls are TRBV7-9 and TRBJ2-7, with 7 positions matching TRBD1. The CDR3 runs to 15 residues. Germline assignment: CDR1 SEHNR and CDR2 FQNEAQ (reference sequence). Trimming removed 4 bases from V and 6 bases from J; junction bases left unmatched: 12. This CDR3 reads CASSSPATGSGEQYF. In nucleotides, the CDR3 is TGTGCCAGCAGCTCCCCCGCGACAGGGTCAGGCGAGCAGTACTTC.

Ten or more counts support this clonotype. The V call is TRBV7-2, the J call TRBJ2-2; TRBD1 matches 9 bases. Germline-derived CDR1 and CDR2 are SGHTA and FQGNSA. CDR3 length: 14 amino acids. The J segment lost 5 bases and the V segment lost 5 bases, leaving 3 bases of the junction unmatched. The CDR3 DNA reads as TGTGCCAGCAGCACAGGGACAGGGACCGGGGAGCTGTTTTTT. Residues: CASSTGTGTGELFF.

The chain recombines TRBV12-3 or TRBV12-4 with TRBJ2-1; D not resolved. The CDR3 has 15 residues. Trimming took off 7 bases at V and 8 bases at J, with 21 bases between the two ends. CDR3 region: CASTPWGLYPDEQFF. CDR3 sequence (DNA): TGTGCCAGCACCCCGTGGGGTCTTTACCCTGATGAGCAGTTCTTC.

V usage is TRBV20-1 and J usage is TRBJ2-2; TRBD1 aligns across 8 bases. The CDR3 spans 14 residues. With 4 bases clipped from V and 2 bases from J, the junction kept 3 bases outside the gene matches. Looked up from germline, CDR1 is DFQATT and CDR2 is SNEGSKA (reference sequence). CDR3 residues: CSAIGQGNTGELFF. Here the CDR3 DNA reads TGCAGTGCTATAGGACAGGGAAACACCGGGGAGCTGTTTTTT.